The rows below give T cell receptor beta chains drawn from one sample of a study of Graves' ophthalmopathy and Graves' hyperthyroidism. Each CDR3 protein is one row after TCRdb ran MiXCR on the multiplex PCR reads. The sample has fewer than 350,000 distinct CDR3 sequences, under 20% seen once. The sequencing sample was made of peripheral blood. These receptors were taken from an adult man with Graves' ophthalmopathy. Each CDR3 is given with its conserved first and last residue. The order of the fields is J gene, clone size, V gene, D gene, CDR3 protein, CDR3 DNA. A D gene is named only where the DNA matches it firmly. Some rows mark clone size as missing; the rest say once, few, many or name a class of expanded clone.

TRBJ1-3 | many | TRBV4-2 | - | CASSHLSPEGGNTIYF | TGTGCCAGCAGCCACCTCAGTCCCGAGGGAGGAAACACCATATATTTT
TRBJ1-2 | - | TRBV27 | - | CASSLTDGYGYIF | TGTGCCAGCAGTTTAACGGACGGCTATGGCTACATCTTC
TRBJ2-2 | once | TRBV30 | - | CAWIVTGLAGELFF | TGTGCCTGGATTGTAACAGGGTTGGCCGGGGAGCTGTTTTTT
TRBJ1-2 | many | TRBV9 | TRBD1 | CASSVGQGVYGYTF | TGTGCCAGCAGCGTGGGACAGGGTGTGTATGGCTACACCTTC
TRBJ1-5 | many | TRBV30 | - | CAWSVRTSDQPQHF | TGTGCCTGGAGTGTTCGGACGTCAGATCAGCCCCAGCATTTT
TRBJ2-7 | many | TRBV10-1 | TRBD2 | CASSVILAGGYEQYF | TGCGCCAGCAGTGTTATCCTAGCGGGAGGCTACGAGCAGTACTTC
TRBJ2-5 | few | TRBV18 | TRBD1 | CASSLADRAAETQYF | TGTGCCAGCTCACTAGCTGACAGGGCAGCGGAGACCCAGTACTTC
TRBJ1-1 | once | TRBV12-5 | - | CASGSLRAYTEAFF | TGTGCTAGTGGCTCCCTTAGGGCGTACACTGAAGCTTTCTTT
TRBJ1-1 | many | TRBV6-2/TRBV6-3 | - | CASSYSNRPGASDTEAFF | TGTGCCAGCAGTTACTCTAACCGACCCGGGGCCTCGGACACTGAAGCTTTCTTT
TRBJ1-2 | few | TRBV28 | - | CASRTYREGGYTF | TGTGCCAGCAGAACATACAGGGAGGGCGGCTACACCTTC
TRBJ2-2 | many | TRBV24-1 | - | CATSDPTGSGELFF | TGTGCCACCAGTGACCCTACAGGCTCCGGGGAGCTGTTTTTT
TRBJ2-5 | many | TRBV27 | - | CASRSDFLETQYF | TGTGCCAGCAGGTCGGACTTTCTGGAGACCCAGTACTTC
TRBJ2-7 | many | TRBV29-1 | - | CSVGAGAEQYF | TGCAGCGTGGGGGCGGGGGCCGAGCAGTACTTC
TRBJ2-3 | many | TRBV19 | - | CASSPGPGTDTQYF | TGTGCCAGTAGTCCCGGGCCAGGGACAGATACGCAGTATTTT
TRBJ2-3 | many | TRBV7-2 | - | CASSPLSRSTDTQYF | TGTGCCAGCAGCCCCCTTTCTAGATCCACAGATACGCAGTATTTT
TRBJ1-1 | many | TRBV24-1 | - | CATSGFDTEAFF | TGTGCCACCAGTGGTTTCGACACTGAAGCTTTCTTT
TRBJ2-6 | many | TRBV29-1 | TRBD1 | CSVGQGAGGANVLTF | TGCAGCGTCGGACAGGGGGCAGGGGGGGCCAACGTCCTGACTTTC
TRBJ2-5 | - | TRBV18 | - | CASSPGPSAGETQYF | TGTGCCAGCTCACCAGGTCCTTCGGCGGGGGAGACCCAGTACTTC
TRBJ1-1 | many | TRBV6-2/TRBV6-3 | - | CASSYSGYNTEAFF | TGTGCCAGCAGTTACTCGGGATATAACACTGAAGCTTTCTTT
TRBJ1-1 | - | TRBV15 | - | CATSRALSEAFF | TGTGCCACCAGCAGGGCACTATCTGAAGCTTTCTTT
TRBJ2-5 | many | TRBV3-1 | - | CASSQAAVETQYF | TGTGCCAGCAGCCAAGCGGCGGTGGAGACCCAGTACTTC
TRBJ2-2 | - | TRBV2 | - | CASSVQNGGELFF | TGTGCCAGCAGTGTTCAGAACGGCGGGGAGCTGTTTTTT
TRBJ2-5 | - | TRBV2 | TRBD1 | CASSAGQYQETQYF | TGTGCCAGCAGTGCGGGACAGTACCAAGAGACCCAGTACTTC
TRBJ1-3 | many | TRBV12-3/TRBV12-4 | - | CASRQERGRSSGNTIYF | TGTGCCAGCAGACAAGAACGGGGACGGAGCTCTGGAAACACCATATATTTT
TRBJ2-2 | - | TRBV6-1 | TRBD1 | CASSEFTGTVVNTGELFF | TGTGCCAGCAGTGAGTTTACCGGGACAGTAGTCAACACCGGGGAGCTGTTTTTT
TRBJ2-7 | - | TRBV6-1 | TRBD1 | CASRRDGQGYSYEQYF | TGTGCCAGCAGGAGGGACGGACAGGGATACTCCTACGAGCAGTACTTC
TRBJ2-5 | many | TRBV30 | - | CAWSRVGETQYF | TGTGCCTGGAGTAGGGTGGGAGAGACCCAGTACTTC
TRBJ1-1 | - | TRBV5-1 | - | CATSLRGGTEAFF | TGCGCCACCAGCTTGAGGGGGGGCACTGAAGCTTTCTTT
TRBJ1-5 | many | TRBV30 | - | CAWSPLTPGPSNQPQHF | TGTGCCTGGAGCCCTCTAACCCCGGGACCGAGCAATCAGCCCCAGCATTTT
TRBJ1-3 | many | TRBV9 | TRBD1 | CASSASITGGTGNTIYF | TGTGCCAGCAGCGCATCCATTACAGGGGGCACTGGAAACACCATATATTTT
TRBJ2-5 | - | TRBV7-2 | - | CASSYRAETQYF | TGTGCCAGCAGCTACCGGGCTGAGACCCAGTACTTC
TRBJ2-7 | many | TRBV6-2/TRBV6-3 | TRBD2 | CASSYSNLGLAEPSLQYF | TGTGCCAGCAGTTACTCGAATCTTGGACTAGCGGAACCTAGTCTGCAGTACTTC
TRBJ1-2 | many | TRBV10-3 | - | CAISGQGGYGYTF | TGTGCCATCAGTGGCCAGGGTGGCTATGGCTACACCTTC
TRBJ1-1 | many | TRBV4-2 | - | CASSQEEAGNTEAFF | TGTGCCAGCAGCCAAGAAGAGGCTGGAAACACTGAAGCTTTCTTT
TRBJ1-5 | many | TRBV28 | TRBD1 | CASTRQGRNQPQHF | TGTGCCAGCACTCGACAGGGTAGGAATCAGCCCCAGCATTTT
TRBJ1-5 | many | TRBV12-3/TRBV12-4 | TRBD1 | CASSFGDSSNQPQHF | TGTGCCAGCAGTTTCGGGGACAGCAGCAATCAGCCCCAGCATTTT
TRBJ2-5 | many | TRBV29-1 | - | CSGWDGKKETQYF | TGCAGCGGGTGGGACGGAAAAAAAGAGACCCAGTACTTC
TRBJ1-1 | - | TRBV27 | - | CASSLSGGDGTEAFF | TGTGCCAGCAGTTTATCGGGGGGCGACGGCACTGAAGCTTTCTTT
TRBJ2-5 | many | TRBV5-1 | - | CASSSQGLGETQYF | TGCGCCAGCAGCTCTCAGGGCCTGGGGGAGACCCAGTACTTC
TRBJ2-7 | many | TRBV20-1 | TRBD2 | CSAREGEAGVNEQYF | TGCAGTGCTAGGGAGGGGGAAGCGGGAGTTAACGAGCAGTACTTC
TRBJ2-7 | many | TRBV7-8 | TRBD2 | CASSLSGGNEQYF | TGTGCCAGCAGCCTTAGCGGGGGAAACGAGCAGTACTTC
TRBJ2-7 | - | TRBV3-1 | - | CASSQGLPGKYEQYF | TGTGCCAGCAGCCAAGGGTTGCCAGGGAAATACGAGCAGTACTTC
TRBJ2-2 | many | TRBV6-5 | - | CASSYRPGRNTGELFF | TGTGCCAGCAGTTACCGTCCAGGGAGGAACACCGGGGAGCTGTTTTTT
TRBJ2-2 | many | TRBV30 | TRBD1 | CAWSSGQGSGELFF | TGTGCCTGGAGTAGCGGACAGGGGTCCGGGGAGCTGTTTTTT
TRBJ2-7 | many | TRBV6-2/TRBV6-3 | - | CASSYTGTSYEQYF | TGTGCCAGCAGTTACACCGGGACCTCCTACGAGCAGTACTTC